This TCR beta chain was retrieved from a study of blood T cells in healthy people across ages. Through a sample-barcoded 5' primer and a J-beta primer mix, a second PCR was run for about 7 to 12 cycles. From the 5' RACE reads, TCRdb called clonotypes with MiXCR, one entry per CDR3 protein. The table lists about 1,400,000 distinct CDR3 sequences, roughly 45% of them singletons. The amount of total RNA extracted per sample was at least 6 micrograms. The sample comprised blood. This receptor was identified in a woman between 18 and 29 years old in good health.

CDR3 nucleotides: TGTGCCAGCAGTGGGGGCGAAGGCACTGAAGCTTTCTTT. Translating it yields CASSGGEGTEAFF. This sequence joins TRBV27 and TRBJ1-1, with a tentative D call TRBD1 (6 bases). The CDR3 is 13 amino acids. V lost 5 bases, J lost 4 bases, and 11 bases lay in between. Germline values: CDR1 MNHEY, CDR2 SMNVEV (reference sequence).